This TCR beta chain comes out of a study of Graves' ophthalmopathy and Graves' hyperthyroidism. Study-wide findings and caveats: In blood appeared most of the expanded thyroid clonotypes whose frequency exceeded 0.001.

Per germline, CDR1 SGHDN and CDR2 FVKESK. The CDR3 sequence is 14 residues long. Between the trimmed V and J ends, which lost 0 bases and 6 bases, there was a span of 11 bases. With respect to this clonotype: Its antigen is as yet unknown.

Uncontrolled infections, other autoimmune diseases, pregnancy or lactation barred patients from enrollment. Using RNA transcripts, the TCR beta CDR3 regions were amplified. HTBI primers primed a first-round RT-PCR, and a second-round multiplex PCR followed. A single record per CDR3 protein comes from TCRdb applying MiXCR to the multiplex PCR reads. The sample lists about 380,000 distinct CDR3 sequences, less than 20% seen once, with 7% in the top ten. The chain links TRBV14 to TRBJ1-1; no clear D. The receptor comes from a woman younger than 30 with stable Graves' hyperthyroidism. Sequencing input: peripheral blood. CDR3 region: CASSQDRVQAEAFF. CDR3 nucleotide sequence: TGTGCCAGCAGCCAAGATCGGGTTCAGGCTGAAGCTTTCTTT.